Sequencing of this T cell receptor beta chain was carried out in a study of shared clonotypes between healthy human individuals. Findings and caveats of the study: Clonotypes shared by all four sorted-subset donors had higher generation probabilities than non-shared clonotypes.

Per the germline V gene, CDR1 is MDHEN and CDR2 is SYDVKM. CDR3 size: 13 residues. V was pared by 3 bases and J by 6 bases, with 9 bases between. About this clone itself: Its cognate antigen is unknown.

Each sorted subset replicate got 200 ng genomic DNA, 25,000 to 35,000 genomes. Source study methods: Without quality scores, immunoSEQ junctional reads could not be filtered like full-length reads. The protocol was immunoSEQ multiplex PCR, while the TCRdb copy is restricted to in-frame clones and leaves out a portion. From that table come the V and J calls and clone size; the DNA was used to work out D and trimming. The sample records about 110,000 clones, just over 65% being singletons. The V and J genes are TRBV28 and TRBJ1-5, with D possibly TRBD1 on 5 matching bases. The TCR was taken from a woman aged 25 to 39 in good health. Sequencing used memory CD8+ T cells sorted from blood. The subset: CD45RO+ cells pooled with CCR7-negative TemRA cells. The DNA of the CDR3 is TGTGCCAGCAGTTTCGGGGGAAGTCAGCCCCAGCATTTT. Its translation is CASSFGGSQPQHF.